Reported below is one T cell receptor beta chain. Its antigen is currently unknown. The CDR3 loop spans 13 amino acids. Germline lookup yields CDR1 SGDLS and CDR2 YYNGEE. Genomic DNA constituted the template upon which TCR beta VDJ and CDR3 profiling was performed. TCRdb re-called the reads through MiXCR, storing one row per CDR3 protein. The repertoire holds about 64,000 distinct CDR3 sequences, about 50% seen once, with about 2.5% in the top ten. This record belongs to a study of CD8+CD57+ T cells in acquired aplastic anemia. Whole-study context: For CD4+ cells, healthy donors had an average of roughly 11 million reads. Study-wide findings and caveats: Patients and controls shared approximately 30 CD8+ CDR3 sequences, highly expressed in patients.

The sequenced sample consisted of sorted CD4+, CD8+, or CD8+CD57+ T cells (not recorded which) from PBMCs. The V call is TRBV9, the J call TRBJ2-7; D is undetermined. The J call may be in error: the DNA end matches TRBJ2-1 better. The source is a human donor in good health, serving as a control. CDR3 sequence reads: CASSVAGDNEQFF. CDR3 in DNA: TGTGCCAGCAGCGTAGCCGGCGACAATGAGCAGTTCTTC.